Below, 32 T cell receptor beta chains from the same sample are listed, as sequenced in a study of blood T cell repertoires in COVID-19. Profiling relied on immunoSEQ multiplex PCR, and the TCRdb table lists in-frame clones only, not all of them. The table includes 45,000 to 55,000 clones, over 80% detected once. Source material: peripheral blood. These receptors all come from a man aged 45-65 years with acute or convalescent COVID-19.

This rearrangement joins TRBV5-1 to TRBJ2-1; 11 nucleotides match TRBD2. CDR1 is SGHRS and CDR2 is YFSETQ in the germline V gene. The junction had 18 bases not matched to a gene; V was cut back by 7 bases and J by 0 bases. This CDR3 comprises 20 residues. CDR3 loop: CASLDGTSGQIWSSYNEQFF. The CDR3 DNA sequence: TGCGCCAGCTTGGATGGGACTAGCGGTCAAATTTGGAGCTCCTACAATGAGCAGTTCTTC.

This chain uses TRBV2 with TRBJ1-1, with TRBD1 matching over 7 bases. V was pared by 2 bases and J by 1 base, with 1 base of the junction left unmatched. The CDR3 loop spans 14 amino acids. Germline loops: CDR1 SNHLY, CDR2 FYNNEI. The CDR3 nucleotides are TGTGCCAGCAGTGAATGGACAGGGAACACTGAAGCTTTCTTT. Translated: CASSEWTGNTEAFF. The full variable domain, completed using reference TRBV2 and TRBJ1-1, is EPEVTQTPSHQVTQMGQEVILRCVPISNHLYFYWYRQILGQKVEFLVSFYNNEISEKSEIFDDQFSVERPDGSNFTLKIRSTKLEDSAMYFCASSEWTGNTEAFFGQGTRLTVV.

This CDR3 is CASSYEAVYGYTF. The CDR3 DNA follows: TGTGCCAGCAGTTACGAGGCTGTCTATGGCTACACCTTC. The J gene is TRBJ1-2, the V gene TRBV6-2 or TRBV6-3; D not certain. Trimming cost V 2 bases and J 4 bases, with 8 bases left between them. The CDR3 is made up of 13 amino acids. Germline V lookup: CDR1 MNHEY, CDR2 SVGEGT.

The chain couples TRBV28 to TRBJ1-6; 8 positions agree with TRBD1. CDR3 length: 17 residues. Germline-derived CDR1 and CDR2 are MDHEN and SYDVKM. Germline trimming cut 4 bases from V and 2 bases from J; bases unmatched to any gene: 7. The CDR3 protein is CASSSRAGGPYNSPLHF. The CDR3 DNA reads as TGTGCCAGCAGTTCTAGGGCAGGGGGCCCCTATAATTCACCCCTCCACTTT.

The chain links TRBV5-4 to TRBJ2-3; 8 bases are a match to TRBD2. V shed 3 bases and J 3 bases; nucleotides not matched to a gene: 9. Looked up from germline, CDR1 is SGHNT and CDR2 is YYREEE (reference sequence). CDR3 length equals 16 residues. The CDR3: CASSSYSGNETDTQYF. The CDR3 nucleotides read TGTGCCAGCAGCTCCTATAGCGGGAACGAGACAGATACGCAGTATTTT.

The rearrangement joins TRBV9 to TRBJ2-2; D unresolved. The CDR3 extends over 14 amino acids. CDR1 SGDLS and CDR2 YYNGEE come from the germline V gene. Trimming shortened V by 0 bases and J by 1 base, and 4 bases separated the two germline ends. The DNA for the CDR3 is TGTGCCAGCAGCGTAGTCAGGAACACCGGGGAGCTGTTTTTT. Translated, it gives CASSVVRNTGELFF.

CDR3 nucleotide sequence: TGTGCCAGTCTCCGGGACAGGGCCTATGGCTACACCTTC. This translates into CASLRDRAYGYTF. The chain has TRBV28 and TRBJ1-2; the match to TRBD1 covers 9 bases. Germline lookup yields CDR1 MDHEN and CDR2 SYDVKM. The trim removed 9 bases at V and 4 bases at J, leaving 6 bases unmatched. The CDR3 spans 13 residues.

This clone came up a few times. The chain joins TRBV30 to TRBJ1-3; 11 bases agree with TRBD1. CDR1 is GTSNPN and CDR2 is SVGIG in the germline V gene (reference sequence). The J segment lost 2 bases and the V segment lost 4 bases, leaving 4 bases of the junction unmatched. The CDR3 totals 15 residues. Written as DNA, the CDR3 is TGTGCCTGGACCCCGGGACAGGGGGCTGGAAACACCATATATTTT. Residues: CAWTPGQGAGNTIYF.

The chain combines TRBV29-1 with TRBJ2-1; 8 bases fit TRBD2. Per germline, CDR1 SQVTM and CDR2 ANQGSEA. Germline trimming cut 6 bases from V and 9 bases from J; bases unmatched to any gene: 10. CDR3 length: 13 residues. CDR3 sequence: CSVAGGAGREQFF. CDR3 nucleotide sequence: TGCAGCGTGGCGGGAGGAGCCGGTCGTGAGCAGTTCTTC.

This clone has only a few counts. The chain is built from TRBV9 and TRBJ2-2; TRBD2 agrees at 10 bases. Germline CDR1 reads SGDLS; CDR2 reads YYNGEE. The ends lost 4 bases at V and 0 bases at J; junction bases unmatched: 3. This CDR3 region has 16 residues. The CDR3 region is CASSYSGGTNTGELFF. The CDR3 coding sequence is TGTGCCAGCAGCTATAGCGGGGGGACGAACACCGGGGAGCTGTTTTTT.

The CDR3 sequence: CASSFYRAGGPYNEQFF. In DNA form, the CDR3 reads TGCGCCAGCAGCTTCTACCGAGCGGGAGGTCCCTACAATGAGCAGTTCTTC. V usage is TRBV5-1 and J usage is TRBJ2-1; 9 bases line up with TRBD2. With 2 bases clipped from V and 2 bases from J, the junction kept 8 bases outside the gene matches. This CDR3 is 17 amino acids long. The germline CDR1 and CDR2 sequences are SGHRS and YFSETQ.

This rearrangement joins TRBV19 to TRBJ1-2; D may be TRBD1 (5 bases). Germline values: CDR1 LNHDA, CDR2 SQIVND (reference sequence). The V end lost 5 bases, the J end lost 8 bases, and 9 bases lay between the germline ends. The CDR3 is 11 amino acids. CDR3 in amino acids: CASSQGRGYTF. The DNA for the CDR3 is TGTGCCAGTAGTCAGGGCAGGGGCTACACCTTC.

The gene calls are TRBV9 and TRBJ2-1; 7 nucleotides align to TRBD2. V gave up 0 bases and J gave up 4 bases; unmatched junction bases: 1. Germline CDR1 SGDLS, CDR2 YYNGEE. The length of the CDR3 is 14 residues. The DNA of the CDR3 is TGTGCCAGCAGCGTAGTGGGGGGGTACAATGAGCAGTTCTTC. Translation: CASSVVGGYNEQFF.

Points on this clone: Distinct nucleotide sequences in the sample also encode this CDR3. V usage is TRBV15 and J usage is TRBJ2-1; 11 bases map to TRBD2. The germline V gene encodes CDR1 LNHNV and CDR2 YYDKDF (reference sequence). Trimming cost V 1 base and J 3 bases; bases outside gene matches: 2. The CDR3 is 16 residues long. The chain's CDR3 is CATSRVAGGSYNEQFF. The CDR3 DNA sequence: TGTGCCACCAGCAGAGTAGCGGGAGGGAGCTACAATGAGCAGTTCTTC.

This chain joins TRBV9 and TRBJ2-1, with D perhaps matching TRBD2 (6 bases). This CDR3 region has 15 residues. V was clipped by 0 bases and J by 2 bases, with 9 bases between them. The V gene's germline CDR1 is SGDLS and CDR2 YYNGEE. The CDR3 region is CASSVGVAAYNEQFF. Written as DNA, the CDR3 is TGTGCCAGCAGCGTAGGGGTAGCGGCCTACAATGAGCAGTTCTTC.

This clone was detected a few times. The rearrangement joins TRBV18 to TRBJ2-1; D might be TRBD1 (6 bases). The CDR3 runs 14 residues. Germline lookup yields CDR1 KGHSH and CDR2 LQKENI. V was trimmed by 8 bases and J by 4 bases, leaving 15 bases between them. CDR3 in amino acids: CASLQGGKYNEQFF. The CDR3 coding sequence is TGTGCCAGCCTACAGGGCGGCAAGTACAATGAGCAGTTCTTC.

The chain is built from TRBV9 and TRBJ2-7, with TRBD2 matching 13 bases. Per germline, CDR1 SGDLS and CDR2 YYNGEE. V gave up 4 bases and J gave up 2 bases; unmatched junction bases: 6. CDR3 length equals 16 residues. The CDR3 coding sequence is TGTGCCAGCAGCAAGGGACTAGCGGGGCTTACCTACGAGCAGTACTTC. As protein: CASSKGLAGLTYEQYF.

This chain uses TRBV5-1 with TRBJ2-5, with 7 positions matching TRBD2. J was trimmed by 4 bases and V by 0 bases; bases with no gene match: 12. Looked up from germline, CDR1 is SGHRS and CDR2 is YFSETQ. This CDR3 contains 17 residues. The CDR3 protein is CASSLGAAGGSGETQYF. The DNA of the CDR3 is TGCGCCAGCAGCTTGGGAGCGGCCGGGGGGAGTGGAGAGACCCAGTACTTC.

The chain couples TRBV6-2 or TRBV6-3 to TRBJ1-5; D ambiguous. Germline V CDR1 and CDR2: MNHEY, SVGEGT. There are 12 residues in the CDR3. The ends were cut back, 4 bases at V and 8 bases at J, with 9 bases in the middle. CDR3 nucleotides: TGTGCCAGCAGTTCCCCAATCAAGCCCCAGCATTTT. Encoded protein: CASSSPIKPQHF.

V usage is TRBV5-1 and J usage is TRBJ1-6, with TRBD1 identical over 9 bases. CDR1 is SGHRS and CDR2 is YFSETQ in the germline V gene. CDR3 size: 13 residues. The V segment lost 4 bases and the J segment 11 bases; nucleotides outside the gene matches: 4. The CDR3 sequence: CASSGGTGTPLHF. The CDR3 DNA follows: TGCGCCAGCAGCGGCGGGACAGGGACACCCCTCCACTTT. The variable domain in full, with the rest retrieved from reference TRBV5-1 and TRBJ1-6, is KAGVTQTPRYLIKTRGQQVTLSCSPISGHRSVSWYQQTPGQGLQFLFEYFSETQRNKGNFPGRFSGRQFSNSRSEMNVSTLELGDSALYLCASSGGTGTPLHFGNGTRLTVT.

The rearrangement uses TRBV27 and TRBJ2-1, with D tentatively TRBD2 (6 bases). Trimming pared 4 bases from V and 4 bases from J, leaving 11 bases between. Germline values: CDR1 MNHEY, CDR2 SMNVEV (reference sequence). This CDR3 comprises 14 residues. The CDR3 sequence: CASSSLALYNEQFF. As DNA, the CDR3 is TGTGCCAGCAGTTCCCTAGCGCTATACAATGAGCAGTTCTTC.

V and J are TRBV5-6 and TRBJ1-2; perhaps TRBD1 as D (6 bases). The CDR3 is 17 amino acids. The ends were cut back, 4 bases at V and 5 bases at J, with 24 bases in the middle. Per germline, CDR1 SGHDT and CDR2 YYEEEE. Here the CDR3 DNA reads TGTGCCAGCAGCCCCCAAGAGCGGGGGCCGTCCTCTTATGGCTACACCTTC. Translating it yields CASSPQERGPSSYGYTF.

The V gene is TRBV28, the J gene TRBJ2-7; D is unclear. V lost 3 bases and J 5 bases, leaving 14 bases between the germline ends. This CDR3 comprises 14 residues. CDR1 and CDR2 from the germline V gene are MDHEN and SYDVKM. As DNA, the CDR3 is TGTGCCAGCAGTTTTGATCCCAGAAAGAACGAGCAGTACTTC. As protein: CASSFDPRKNEQYF. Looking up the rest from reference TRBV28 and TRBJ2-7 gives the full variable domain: DVKVTQSSRYLVKRTGEKVFLECVQDMDHENMFWYRQDPGLGLRLIYFSYDVKMKEKGDIPEGYSVSREKKERFSLILESASTNQTSMYLCASSFDPRKNEQYFGPGTRLTVT.

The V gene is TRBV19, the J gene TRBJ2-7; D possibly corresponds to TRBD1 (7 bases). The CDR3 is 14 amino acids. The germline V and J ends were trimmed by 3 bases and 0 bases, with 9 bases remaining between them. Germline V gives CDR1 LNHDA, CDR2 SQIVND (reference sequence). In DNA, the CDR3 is TGTGCCAGTAGTATCAGGGGGGACTCCTACGAGCAGTACTTC. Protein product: CASSIRGDSYEQYF.

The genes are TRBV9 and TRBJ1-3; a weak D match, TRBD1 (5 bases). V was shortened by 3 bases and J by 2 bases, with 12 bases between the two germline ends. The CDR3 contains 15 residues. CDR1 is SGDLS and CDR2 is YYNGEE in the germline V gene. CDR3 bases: TGTGCCAGCAGCGCCACAGGTGCCACTGGAAACACCATATATTTT. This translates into CASSATGATGNTIYF.

CDR3 sequence: CASSPTGNNQPQHF. The CDR3 nucleotides are TGTGCCAGCAGTCCGACAGGGAACAATCAGCCCCAGCATTTT. The chain links TRBV6-5 to TRBJ1-5; TRBD1 aligns across 7 bases. The CDR3 runs to 14 residues. Trimming took 5 bases from V and 3 from J; bases not matched to a gene: 4. Germline loops: CDR1 MNHEY, CDR2 SVGAGI.

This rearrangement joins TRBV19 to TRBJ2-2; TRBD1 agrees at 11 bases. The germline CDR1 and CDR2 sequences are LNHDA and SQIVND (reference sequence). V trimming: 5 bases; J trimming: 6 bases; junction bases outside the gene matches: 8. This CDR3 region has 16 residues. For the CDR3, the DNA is TGTGCCAGTAGTCTAAAGGGACAGGGGGATCCCGGGGAGCTGTTTTTT. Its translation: CASSLKGQGDPGELFF.

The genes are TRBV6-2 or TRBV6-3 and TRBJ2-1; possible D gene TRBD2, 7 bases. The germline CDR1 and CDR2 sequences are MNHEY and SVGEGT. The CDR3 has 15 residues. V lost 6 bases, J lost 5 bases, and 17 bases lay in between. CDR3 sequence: CASSITGGPNNEQFF. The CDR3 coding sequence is TGTGCCAGCAGCATTACGGGGGGCCCCAACAATGAGCAGTTCTTC.

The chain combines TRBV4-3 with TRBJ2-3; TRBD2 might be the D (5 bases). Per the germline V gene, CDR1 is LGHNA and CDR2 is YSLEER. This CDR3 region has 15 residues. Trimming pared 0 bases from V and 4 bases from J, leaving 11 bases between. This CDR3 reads CASSQDEAGADTQYF. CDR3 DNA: TGCGCCAGCAGCCAAGACGAGGCCGGGGCAGATACGCAGTATTTT.

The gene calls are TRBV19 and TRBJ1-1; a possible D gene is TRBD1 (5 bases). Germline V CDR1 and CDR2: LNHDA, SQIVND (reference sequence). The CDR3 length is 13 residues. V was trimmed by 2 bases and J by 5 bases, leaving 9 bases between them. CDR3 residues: CASSISRATEAFF. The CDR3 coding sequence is TGTGCCAGTAGTATATCCAGGGCGACTGAAGCTTTCTTT.

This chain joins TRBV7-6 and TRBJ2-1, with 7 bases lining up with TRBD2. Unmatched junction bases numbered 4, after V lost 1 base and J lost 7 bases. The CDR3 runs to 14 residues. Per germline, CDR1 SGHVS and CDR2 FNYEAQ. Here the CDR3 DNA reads TGTGCCAGCAGCTTAGACGGGAGGAGTAATGAGCAGTTCTTC. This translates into CASSLDGRSNEQFF.

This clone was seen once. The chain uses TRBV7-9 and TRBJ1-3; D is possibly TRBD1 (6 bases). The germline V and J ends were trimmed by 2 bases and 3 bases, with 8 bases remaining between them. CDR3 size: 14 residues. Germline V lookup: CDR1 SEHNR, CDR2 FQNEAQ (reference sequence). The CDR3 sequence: CASSLSGVGNTIYF. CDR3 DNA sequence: TGTGCCAGCAGCTTATCAGGGGTTGGAAACACCATATATTTT.